One sample yielded the 22 T cell receptor beta chains listed below, sequenced in a study of T cells in Graves' hyperthyroidism and ophthalmopathy. Template material for amplifying TCR beta CDR3 regions consisted of RNA transcripts. When the TCR CDR3 underwent first-round RT-PCR, the HTBI primer set was used. TCRdb reprocessed the multiplex PCR reads with MiXCR, giving one entry per CDR3 protein. The data contain about 270,000 distinct CDR3 sequences, 20% to 25% of them singletons. The sample consisted of blood. These receptors were collected from a man aged 25 to 40 with Graves' ophthalmopathy.

This clonotype was counted at least ten times. This rearrangement joins TRBV7-9 to TRBJ1-4, with D unresolved. Trimming took off 4 bases at V and 8 bases at J, with 14 bases between the two ends. This CDR3 contains 14 residues. CDR1 SEHNR and CDR2 FQNEAQ come from the germline V gene (reference sequence). Here the CDR3 reads CASSSAAFGEKLFF. CDR3 nucleotides: TGTGCCAGCAGCTCAGCGGCGTTCGGAGAAAAACTGTTTTTT.

The genes are TRBV6-2 or TRBV6-3 and TRBJ2-1, with TRBD2 matching over 9 bases. Trimming took 6 bases from V and 3 from J; bases not matched to a gene: 6. The germline V gene encodes CDR1 MNHEY and CDR2 SVGEGT. The CDR3 runs 15 residues. The chain's CDR3 is CASRRGGTVYNEQFF. The CDR3, as DNA: TGTGCCAGCAGGCGGGGGGGGACTGTCTACAATGAGCAGTTCTTC.

The chain carries TRBV28 and TRBJ2-6; 7 nucleotides line up with TRBD2. From germline, CDR1 is MDHEN and CDR2 SYDVKM. CDR3 size: 18 residues. Trimming at V came to 1 base and at J to 2 bases, leaving 8 bases not matched to a gene. This CDR3 reads CASSLYTGTSAGANVLTF. The CDR3 DNA sequence: TGTGCCAGCAGTTTATACACAGGTACTAGCGCTGGGGCCAACGTCCTGACTTTC.

This clonotype has just one count. The CDR3 loop is CASSIDRNTVNTEAFF. The CDR3 bases are TGTGCCAGTAGTATAGACCGGAACACTGTGAACACTGAAGCTTTCTTT. The rearrangement uses TRBV19 and TRBJ1-1; D call uncertain. V was cut by 0 bases and J by 0 bases, with 11 bases left in between. Looked up from germline, CDR1 is LNHDA and CDR2 is SQIVND (reference sequence). This CDR3 is built from 16 residues. Full variable domain (remainder filled in from reference TRBV19 and TRBJ1-1): DGGITQSPKYLFRKEGQNVTLSCEQNLNHDAMYWYRQDPGQGLRLIYYSQIVNDFQKGDIAEGYSVSREKKESFPLTVTSAQKNPTAFYLCASSIDRNTVNTEAFFGQGTRLTVV.

This clonotype was found many times. The chain combines TRBV5-1 with TRBJ1-1; 7 bases map to TRBD1. Germline values: CDR1 SGHRS, CDR2 YFSETQ. V lost 4 bases, J lost 1 base, and 7 bases stayed unmatched. The CDR3 is made up of 15 amino acids. CDR3 sequence: CASSKGGGTNTEAFF. CDR3 nucleotides: TGCGCCAGCAGCAAAGGGGGCGGGACGAACACTGAAGCTTTCTTT.

This clonotype was detected ten times or more. The V gene is TRBV28, the J gene TRBJ2-1, with 9 bases lining up with TRBD2. In germline, CDR1 is MDHEN, CDR2 SYDVKM. The CDR3 is 17 amino acids. The V and J ends lost 6 bases and 0 bases, in that order; junction bases with no gene match: 9. The CDR3 nucleotides read TGTGCCAGCAGCAATGGACTAGCGTTAAGCTCCTACAATGAGCAGTTCTTC. Translated, it gives CASSNGLALSSYNEQFF. Full variable domain (remainder filled in from reference TRBV28 and TRBJ2-1): DVKVTQSSRYLVKRTGEKVFLECVQDMDHENMFWYRQDPGLGLRLIYFSYDVKMKEKGDIPEGYSVSREKKERFSLILESASTNQTSMYLCASSNGLALSSYNEQFFGPGTRLTVL.

The chain employs TRBV19 and TRBJ1-2; D is undetermined. The CDR3 spans 17 residues. Germline CDR1 reads LNHDA; CDR2 reads SQIVND (reference sequence). V dropped 6 bases and J dropped 4 bases, with 24 bases sitting between them. CDR3 residues: CASRAVKGGRTTYGYTF. Here the CDR3 DNA reads TGTGCCAGTAGGGCGGTTAAGGGAGGCAGGACGACCTATGGCTACACCTTC.

This clonotype came up many times. The V and J genes are TRBV3-1 and TRBJ2-1; no reliable D call. The CDR3 has 15 residues. Germline V gives CDR1 LGHDT, CDR2 YNNKEL (reference sequence). The V end lost 1 base, the J end lost 0 bases, and 7 bases lay between the germline ends. DNA for the CDR3: TGTGCCAGCAGCCAAGCGGGTTCCTCCTACAATGAGCAGTTCTTC. Its protein is CASSQAGSSYNEQFF.

The table lists this clonotype with many counts. V and J are TRBV7-9 and TRBJ1-1; a weak D match, TRBD1 (6 bases). V was shortened by 5 bases and J by 5 bases, with 15 bases between the two germline ends. CDR1 SEHNR and CDR2 FQNEAQ come from the germline V gene (reference sequence). This CDR3 has 14 amino acids. The CDR3 loop is CASSGGGGWTEAFF. CDR3 DNA sequence: TGTGCCAGCAGCGGTGGAGGGGGATGGACTGAAGCTTTCTTT.

The table lists this clonotype with a few counts. The V gene is TRBV20-1, the J gene TRBJ2-3; the match to TRBD2 covers 10 bases. The V and J ends lost 4 bases and 7 bases, in that order; junction bases with no gene match: 8. CDR3 size: 14 residues. Germline V gene data show CDR1 as DFQATT and CDR2 as SNEGSKA (reference sequence). Here the CDR3 DNA reads TGCAGTGCTAAAGGGCTAGCGGGAGTCTATACGCAGTATTTT. Protein: CSAKGLAGVYTQYF.

The rearrangement links TRBV5-5 to TRBJ2-7, with no clear D. The germline CDR1 and CDR2 sequences are SGHKS and YYEKEE (reference sequence). V lost 2 bases, J lost 5 bases, and 11 bases lay in between. The length of the CDR3 is 13 residues. The DNA for the CDR3 is TGTGCCAGCAGCTTAGAGTTGTCCAACGAGCAGTACTTC. Translated, it gives CASSLELSNEQYF.

This clonotype showed up many times. This chain connects TRBV20-1 to TRBJ1-5; D is ambiguous. The length of the CDR3 is 14 residues. V lost 0 bases to trimming and J lost 7 bases, with 13 bases between them. CDR1 is DFQATT, CDR2 SNEGSKA, per germline (reference sequence). DNA of the CDR3: TGCAGTGCTAGAGATGGTCCAAGTGGACAGCCCCAGCATTTT. Translation: CSARDGPSGQPQHF.

The sample holds one count of this clonotype. The chain carries TRBV9 and TRBJ2-2; TRBD1 matches at 12 bases. With 3 bases clipped from V and 4 bases from J, the junction kept 4 bases outside the gene matches. This CDR3 spans 16 amino acids. CDR1 is SGDLS, CDR2 YYNGEE, per germline. The CDR3 is CASSGGQGARTGELFF. Here the CDR3 DNA reads TGTGCCAGCAGCGGGGGACAGGGGGCGCGCACCGGGGAGCTGTTTTTT. Full variable domain (rest looked up from reference TRBV9 and TRBJ2-2): DSGVTQTPKHLITATGQRVTLRCSPRSGDLSVYWYQQSLDQGLQFLIQYYNGEERAKGNILERFSAQQFPDLHSELNLSSLELGDSALYFCASSGGQGARTGELFFGEGSRLTVL.

This clonotype was recorded many times. The chain uses TRBV2 and TRBJ1-2, with TRBD1 matching over 7 bases. Per the germline V gene, CDR1 is SNHLY and CDR2 is FYNNEI. V lost 7 bases, J lost 8 bases, and 10 bases stayed unmatched. The CDR3 has 13 amino acids. The CDR3 sequence is CASTGTAVRGYTF. The CDR3 DNA reads as TGTGCCAGCACCGGGACAGCGGTGCGGGGCTACACCTTC.

This clonotype has ten or more counts. The genes are TRBV27 and TRBJ1-2; 12 bases align to TRBD1. The ends lost 5 bases at V and 7 bases at J; junction bases unmatched: 11. Germline assignment: CDR1 MNHEY and CDR2 SMNVEV (reference sequence). This CDR3 has 16 amino acids. The CDR3 nucleotides read TGTGCCAGCAGTCAGCGTCCGGGACAGGGGGCGAGTGGCTACACCTTC. Translating it yields CASSQRPGQGASGYTF.

This chain links TRBV27 with TRBJ2-7; 12 positions match TRBD1. CDR3 length: 15 amino acids. Germline V lookup: CDR1 MNHEY, CDR2 SMNVEV (reference sequence). Trimming took 3 bases from V and 2 from J; bases not matched to a gene: 2. This chain's CDR3 is CASSFRDRGPYEQYF. CDR3 coding DNA: TGTGCCAGCAGTTTTCGGGACAGGGGGCCCTACGAGCAGTACTTC.

The rearrangement links TRBV27 to TRBJ2-6; TRBD1 aligns across 7 bases. V trimming: 5 bases; J trimming: 1 base; junction bases outside the gene matches: 14. Germline values: CDR1 MNHEY, CDR2 SMNVEV (reference sequence). This CDR3 is built from 19 residues. The CDR3 protein is CASSLYPTGKASGANVLTF. In nucleotides, the CDR3 is TGTGCCAGCAGTCTCTACCCGACAGGGAAAGCTTCTGGGGCCAACGTCCTGACTTTC.

About this clonotype itself: At one boundary the junction diverges from the germline segment, which might be a read error. The CDR3 region is CASSLRRGDEQYF. The CDR3, as DNA: TGTGCCAGCAGCTTACGACGGGGCGACGAGCAGTACTTC. The chain combines TRBV5-1 with TRBJ2-7; perhaps D is TRBD1 or TRBD2 (5 bases each). The CDR3 has 13 amino acids. The germline gives CDR1 SGHRS, CDR2 YFSETQ.

This clonotype has ten or more counts. The chain employs TRBV12-3 or TRBV12-4 and TRBJ2-3; D is ambiguous. The CDR3 runs 15 residues. V dropped 2 bases and J dropped 2 bases, with 11 bases sitting between them. CDR3 protein: CASSLSYFITDTQYF. CDR3 coding DNA: TGTGCCAGCAGTTTATCGTACTTCATCACAGATACGCAGTATTTT.

The CDR3 sequence: CASSKGQADNQPQHF. For the CDR3, the DNA is TGCGCCAGCAGCAAGGGACAGGCGGACAATCAGCCCCAGCATTTT. This chain links TRBV4-1 with TRBJ1-5; 8 bases agree with TRBD1. Trimming at V came to 5 bases and at J to 3 bases, leaving 6 bases not matched to a gene. CDR3 size: 15 residues. Per the germline V gene, CDR1 is MGHRA and CDR2 is YSYEKL.

This clonotype was counted a few times. J is TRBJ2-2 and V is TRBV5-6; D gene uncertain. Germline V CDR1 and CDR2: SGHDT, YYEEEE. V dropped 0 bases and J dropped 6 bases, with 3 bases sitting between them. The CDR3 has 12 residues. CDR3 loop: CASSLVAGELFF. CDR3 DNA: TGTGCCAGCAGCTTGGTGGCCGGGGAGCTGTTTTTT.

This clonotype was detected many times. This chain connects TRBV3-1 to TRBJ1-5, with 9 positions matching TRBD1. Germline CDR1 LGHDT, CDR2 YNNKEL (reference sequence). The V segment lost 4 bases and the J segment 7 bases; nucleotides outside the gene matches: 8. The CDR3 is 15 residues long. CDR3 in DNA: TGTGCCAGCAGCCGTACAGGGGGCGCGGGGCAGCCCCAGCATTTT. Amino acid sequence: CASSRTGGAGQPQHF. Looking up the rest from reference TRBV3-1 and TRBJ1-5 gives the full variable domain: DTAVSQTPKYLVTQMGNDKSIKCEQNLGHDTMYWYKQDSKKFLKIMFSYNNKELIINETVPNRFSPKSPDKAHLNLHINSLELGDSAVYFCASSRTGGAGQPQHFGDGTRLSIL.